The present entry profiles one T cell receptor beta chain with its context. Antigen: not known. As the method for making TCR beta libraries, quantitative 5'-RACE with molecular barcodes was used. TCRdb reprocessed the 5' RACE reads with MiXCR, giving one entry per CDR3 protein. The table has some 840,000 distinct CDR3 sequences, about 11% seen once. The data derive from a study of CD8 T cells in ankylosing spondylitis. Findings of the study overall: Apparently characteristic of ankylosing spondylitis blood was a TCR beta motif (about 8 highly homologous variants). Earlier authors reported some of these motif variants in reactive arthritis synovial fluid and blood. Matched ankylosing spondylitis synovial fluid reportedly contained a significantly enriched population of disease-linked clones. Disease-linked clones had a CD8+ phenotype and relatively low frequency in peripheral blood.

The CDR3 covers 15 residues. Trimming shortened V by 3 bases and J by 4 bases, and 15 bases separated the two germline ends. Germline V gene sequence: CDR1 MGHDK, CDR2 SYGVNS. Sequencing used blood, either unsorted or a sorted T cell fraction (not recorded which). This chain connects TRBV25-1 to TRBJ2-5, with D perhaps TRBD1 (6 bases). This clonotype was obtained from a male donor with ankylosing spondylitis. This CDR3 reads CASSDSGAHPETQYF. The CDR3 DNA reads TGTGCCAGCAGTGACTCAGGGGCGCACCCAGAGACCCAGTACTTC.